The 17 T cell receptor beta chains in this list originate from one sample, sequenced in a study of T cell responses to AZD1222 COVID-19 vaccine. The repertoire was sequenced with immunoSEQ multiplex PCR; TCRdb's copy has only in-frame clones and lacks some. The top ten clones hold around 9.3% of a sample with approximately 80,000 clones, 80% to 90% of them seen once. The source material was peripheral blood, sampled 28 days after the second AZD1222 dose. The source of these receptors is an adult who received the AZD1222 COVID-19 vaccine.

The J gene is TRBJ1-1, the V gene TRBV15; tentative D call: TRBD1 (6 bases). Germline V CDR1 and CDR2: LNHNV, YYDKDF (reference sequence). The V gene lost 2 bases and the J gene lost 0 bases, with 16 bases spanning the gap. The CDR3 has 17 amino acids. CDR3 in DNA: TGTGCCACCAGCAGAAGGGGTGGGGGCCCCATGAACACTGAAGCTTTCTTT. It translates to CATSRRGGGPMNTEAFF.

The chain joins TRBV3-1 (or the pseudogene TRBV3-2) to TRBJ1-2, with D hard to call. The CDR3 totals 15 residues. V lost 1 base and J 4 bases, leaving 13 bases between the germline ends. Germline CDR1 LGHDT, CDR2 YNNKEL (reference sequence). The CDR3: CASSQGPGEGYGYTF. For the CDR3, the DNA is TGTGCCAGCAGCCAAGGGCCCGGGGAAGGCTATGGCTACACCTTC.

The chain uses TRBV29-1 and TRBJ1-5; a weak D match, TRBD1 (6 bases). CDR1 and CDR2 from the germline V gene are SQVTM and ANQGSEA. The CDR3 length is 17 residues. With 6 bases removed from V and 7 bases from J, the gap between germline ends came to 28 bases. CDR3 bases: TGCAGCGTCCTGCAAGACGGGACCCCGGAGGGGGGACAGCCCCAGCATTTT. Translating it yields CSVLQDGTPEGGQPQHF.

The chain joins TRBV19 to TRBJ2-6; D unresolved. The CDR3 covers 16 residues. V lost 2 bases and J 0 bases, leaving 8 bases between the germline ends. Looked up from germline, CDR1 is LNHDA and CDR2 is SQIVND (reference sequence). This CDR3 reads CASSINWNSGANVLTF. In DNA, the CDR3 is TGTGCCAGTAGTATAAACTGGAACTCTGGGGCCAACGTCCTGACTTTC.

This clone has only a few counts. The chain uses TRBV28 and TRBJ1-2; D is unclear. V shed 6 bases and J shed 1 base, with 9 bases lying between them. Germline V gives CDR1 MDHEN, CDR2 SYDVKM. The CDR3 runs to 13 residues. The CDR3 coding sequence is TGTGCCAGCAGGTCAACAAATAACTATGGCTACACCTTC. Amino acids: CASRSTNNYGYTF.

The genes are TRBV10-2 and TRBJ2-3, with a weak D call TRBD2 (7 bases). Germline lookup yields CDR1 WSHSY and CDR2 SAAADI. The CDR3 consists of 16 residues. The ends were cut back, 2 bases at V and 5 bases at J, with 17 bases in the middle. DNA for the CDR3: TGCGCCAGCAGTGAGGAAAGCGGGGCCAGGGGAGATACGCAGTATTTT. Translating gives CASSEESGARGDTQYF.

The chain uses TRBV11-2 and TRBJ2-5; 10 bases line up with TRBD2. With V trimmed by 2 bases and J by 4 bases, 7 bases remained unmatched. Germline lookup yields CDR1 SGHAT and CDR2 FQNNGV. The CDR3 covers 16 residues. Written as DNA, the CDR3 is TGTGCCAGCAGCTTACTCGCTAGCGGGGGTACAGAGACCCAGTACTTC. It encodes CASSLLASGGTETQYF.

The chain joins TRBV15 to TRBJ2-2; D is unresolved. The CDR3 is made up of 15 amino acids. CDR1 and CDR2 from the germline V gene are LNHNV and YYDKDF (reference sequence). Deletions cut 0 bases from V and 4 bases from J, with 9 bases between. CDR3 amino acids: CATSRESRLTGELFF. The CDR3, as DNA: TGTGCCACCAGCAGAGAGTCAAGACTCACCGGGGAGCTGTTTTTT.

The V call is TRBV11-2, the J call TRBJ1-1, with a possible D match to TRBD1 (6 bases). Germline CDR1 and CDR2: SGHAT and FQNNGV. V was pared by 2 bases and J by 2 bases, with 12 bases between. CDR3 length: 15 amino acids. CDR3 coding DNA: TGTGCCAGCAGCTTATACAGGGACCTAAACACTGAAGCTTTCTTT. Its protein is CASSLYRDLNTEAFF. The complete variable domain, with remaining parts taken from reference TRBV11-2 and TRBJ1-1, reads EAGVAQSPRYKIIEKRQSVAFWCNPISGHATLYWYQQILGQGPKLLIQFQNNGVVDDSQLPKDRFSAERLKGVDSTLKIQPAKLEDSAVYLCASSLYRDLNTEAFFGQGTRLTVV.

This clone appeared once. The V gene is TRBV29-1, the J gene TRBJ2-7; D is possibly TRBD1 or TRBD2 (7 bases each). Germline V lookup: CDR1 SQVTM, CDR2 ANQGSEA. The V end was cut by 5 bases, the J end by 2 bases, with 16 bases between. The CDR3 runs 14 residues. The CDR3 loop reads CSVSPGGTAYEQYF. Here the CDR3 DNA reads TGCAGCGTTTCCCCCGGGGGGACAGCCTACGAGCAGTACTTC.

The chain is built from TRBV5-4 and TRBJ2-7; D is undetermined. CDR3 length: 14 amino acids. Germline V gives CDR1 SGHNT, CDR2 YYREEE (reference sequence). The ends were cut back, 0 bases at V and 1 base at J, with 8 bases in the middle. The CDR3 coding sequence is TGTGCCAGCAGCTTGGAAAAAACATCCTACGAGCAGTACTTC. Translation gives CASSLEKTSYEQYF.

This clone was seen a single time. Mismatch with germline at one junction end may stem from a read error. V and J are TRBV11-2 and TRBJ1-6; D possibly corresponds to TRBD1 (6 bases). This CDR3 comprises 13 residues. From germline, CDR1 is SGHAT and CDR2 FQNNGV. The DNA of the CDR3 is TGTGCCACCAGCCGGGACATGAATTCACCCCTCCACTTT. It specifies CATSRDMNSPLHF.

V gene TRBV4-2 combines with J gene TRBJ2-6; D is tentatively TRBD1 or TRBD2 (6 bases each). The V and J ends lost 0 bases and 4 bases respectively, with 13 bases between them. The CDR3 is 17 residues long. Germline CDR1 is LGHNA and CDR2 is YNFKEQ. CDR3 DNA: TGTGCCAGCAGCCAAGACGGGGGCGCTAAAGGGGCCAACGTCCTGACTTTC. It codes for CASSQDGGAKGANVLTF.

Remarks on this clone: Mismatch with germline at one junction end may stem from a read error. CDR3 nucleotides: TGTGCCAGCAGCTCGACCGGGACAGCTCAACCTCCCTTCTTC. Protein product: CASSSTGTAQPPFF. This chain links TRBV7-9 with TRBJ2-7; 7 positions match TRBD1. CDR1 and CDR2 (germline): SEHNR, FQNEAQ (reference sequence). The CDR3 extends over 14 amino acids.

The chain is built from TRBV28 and TRBJ2-7, with TRBD1 matching over 9 bases. Germline V gene data show CDR1 as MDHEN and CDR2 as SYDVKM. V trimming: 8 bases; J trimming: 1 base; junction bases outside the gene matches: 9. The CDR3 loop spans 15 amino acids. The CDR3 loop is CASETSGTGSYEQYF. The CDR3 nucleotides read TGTGCCAGCGAGACTTCCGGGACAGGGTCCTACGAGCAGTACTTC.

The chain employs TRBV10-3 and TRBJ1-1, with a weak D call TRBD1 (5 bases). The CDR3 runs to 16 residues. Trimming took off 5 bases at V and 2 bases at J, with 18 bases between the two ends. Germline V lookup: CDR1 ENHRY, CDR2 SYGVKD. CDR3 residues: CAISRTYGGINTEAFF. As DNA, the CDR3 is TGTGCCATCAGTAGGACTTATGGGGGAATCAACACTGAAGCTTTCTTT.

This chain uses TRBV6-1 with TRBJ1-2, with a tentative D call TRBD1 (5 bases). The V gene lost 0 bases and the J gene lost 8 bases, with 10 bases spanning the gap. Per the germline V gene, CDR1 is MNHNS and CDR2 is SASEGT. This CDR3 comprises 13 residues. For the CDR3, the DNA is TGTGCCAGCAGTGAAGCTAGGGGCGACGGCTACACCTTC. Translation: CASSEARGDGYTF.